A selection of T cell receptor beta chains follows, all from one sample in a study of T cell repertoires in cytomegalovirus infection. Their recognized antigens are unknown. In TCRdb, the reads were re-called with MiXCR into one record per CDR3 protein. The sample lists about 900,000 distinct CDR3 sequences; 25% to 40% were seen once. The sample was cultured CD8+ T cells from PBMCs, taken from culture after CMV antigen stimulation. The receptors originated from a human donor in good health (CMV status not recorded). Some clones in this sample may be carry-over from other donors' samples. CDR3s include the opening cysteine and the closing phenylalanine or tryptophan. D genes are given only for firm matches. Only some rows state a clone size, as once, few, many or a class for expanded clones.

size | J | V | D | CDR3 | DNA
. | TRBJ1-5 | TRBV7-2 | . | CASSEGRAENQPQHF | TGTGCCAGCAGCGAGGGCAGGGCTGAGAATCAGCCCCAGCATTTT
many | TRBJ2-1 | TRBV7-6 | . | CASTLVGGEGNEQFF | TGTGCCAGCACCTTGGTGGGGGGCGAAGGGAATGAGCAGTTCTTC
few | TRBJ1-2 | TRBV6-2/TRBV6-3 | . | CASTGQSPNGYTF | TGTGCCAGCACCGGACAGTCCCCAAATGGCTACACCTTC
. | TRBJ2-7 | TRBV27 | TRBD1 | CASSLTGGTEQYF | TGTGCCAGCAGTTTGACAGGGGGAACCGAGCAGTACTTC
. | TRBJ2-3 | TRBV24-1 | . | CATSGGAGGRTDTQYF | TGTGCCACCAGTGGGGGGGCCGGGGGTCGCACAGATACGCAGTATTTT
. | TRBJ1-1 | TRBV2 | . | CATAGTEAFF | TGTGCCACCGCTGGCACTGAAGCTTTCTTT
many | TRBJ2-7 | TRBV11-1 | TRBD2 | CASSIGLAARRRDEQYF | TGTGCCAGCAGCATCGGACTAGCGGCGAGACGTAGGGACGAGCAGTACTTC
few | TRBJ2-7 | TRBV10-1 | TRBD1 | CASSETGTGPSYEQYF | TGCGCCAGCAGTGAGACCGGGACAGGGCCCTCCTACGAGCAGTACTTC
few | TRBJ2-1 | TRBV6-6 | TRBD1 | CASSYGGQGGPYNEQFF | TGTGCCAGCAGTTACGGAGGACAGGGTGGGCCTTACAATGAGCAGTTCTTC
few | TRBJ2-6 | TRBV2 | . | CASTGAPGANVLTF | TGTGCCAGCACAGGGGCTCCTGGGGCCAACGTCCTGACTTTC
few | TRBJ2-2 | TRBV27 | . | CASRFGLDSLTGELFF | TGTGCCAGCAGATTCGGACTCGACAGCCTTACCGGGGAGCTGTTTTTT
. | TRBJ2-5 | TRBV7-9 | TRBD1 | CASSLLTGGKETQYF | TGTGCCAGCAGCTTATTGACAGGGGGGAAAGAGACCCAGTACTTC
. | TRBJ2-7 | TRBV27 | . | CASSLSIWLSGEQYF | TGTGCCAGCAGTTTATCGATATGGCTTTCGGGCGAGCAGTACTTC
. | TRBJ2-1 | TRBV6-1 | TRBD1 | CASRVDRPPNNEQFF | TGTGCCAGCAGGGTGGACAGGCCTCCCAACAATGAGCAGTTCTTC
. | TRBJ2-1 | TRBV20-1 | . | CSARVKGFTYNEQFF | TGCAGTGCTAGAGTAAAGGGTTTTACCTACAATGAGCAGTTCTTC
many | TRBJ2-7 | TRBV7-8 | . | CASSPRYYEQYF | TGTGCCAGCAGCCCGCGATACTACGAGCAGTACTTC
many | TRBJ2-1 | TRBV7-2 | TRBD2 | CASRDGGGYNEQFF | TGTGCCAGCAGAGACGGGGGGGGGTACAATGAGCAGTTCTTC
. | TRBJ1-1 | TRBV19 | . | CASSIAGAGTEAFF | TGTGCCAGTAGTATAGCCGGGGCCGGAACTGAAGCTTTCTTT
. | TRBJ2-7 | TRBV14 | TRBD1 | CASSQGGTGHYEQYF | TGTGCCAGCAGCCAAGGGGGGACAGGGCACTACGAGCAGTACTTC
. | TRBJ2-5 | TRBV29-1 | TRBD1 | CSITGTGWVAETQYF | TGCAGCATTACCGGGACAGGGTGGGTGGCGGAGACCCAGTACTTC
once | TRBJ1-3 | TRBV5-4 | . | CASSAGLSGNTIYF | TGTGCCAGCAGCGCGGGGCTCTCTGGAAACACCATATATTTT
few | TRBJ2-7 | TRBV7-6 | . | CASSLGSEEQYF | TGTGCCAGCAGCTTAGGCTCTGAAGAGCAGTACTTC
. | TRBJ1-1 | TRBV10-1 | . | CASSESIGTEAFF | TGCGCCAGCAGTGAGTCAATTGGCACTGAAGCTTTCTTT
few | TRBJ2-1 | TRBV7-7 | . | CASSLAPPGEQFF | TGTGCTAGCAGCTTAGCCCCCCCGGGTGAGCAGTTCTTC
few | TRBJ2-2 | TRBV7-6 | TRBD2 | CASSSRGLAKNTGELFF | TGTGCCAGCAGCTCGAGGGGACTAGCCAAGAACACCGGGGAGCTGTTTTTT
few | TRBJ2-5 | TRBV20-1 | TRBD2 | CSATRTSGGSETQYF | TGCAGTGCTACGCGGACTAGCGGGGGCTCGGAGACCCAGTACTTC
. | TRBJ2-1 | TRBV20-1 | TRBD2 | CSARGSGGWGSYNEQFF | TGCAGTGCTAGGGGTAGCGGGGGATGGGGCTCCTACAATGAGCAGTTCTTC
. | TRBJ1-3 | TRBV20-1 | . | CSARHRSSGNTIYF | TGCAGTGCTAGACATAGGAGCTCTGGAAACACCATATATTTT
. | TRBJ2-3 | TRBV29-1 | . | CSVVATGGGTDTQYF | TGCAGCGTTGTGGCGACAGGCGGGGGCACAGATACGCAGTATTTT
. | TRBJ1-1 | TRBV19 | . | CASNGASREAFF | TGTGCCAGTAATGGGGCTTCTCGTGAAGCTTTCTTT
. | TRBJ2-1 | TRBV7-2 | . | CASSLSTADNEQFF | TGTGCCAGCAGCTTAAGCACAGCGGACAATGAGCAGTTCTTC
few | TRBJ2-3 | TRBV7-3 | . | CASSLKGFRDTQYF | TGTGCCAGCAGCTTAAAAGGGTTCCGAGATACGCAGTATTTT
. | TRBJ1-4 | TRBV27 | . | CASTPEFGEKLFF | TGTGCCAGCACCCCTGAGTTTGGCGAAAAACTGTTTTTT
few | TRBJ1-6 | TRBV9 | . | CASSVSRESGSPLHF | TGTGCCAGCAGCGTATCCCGGGAGAGTGGTTCACCCCTCCACTTT
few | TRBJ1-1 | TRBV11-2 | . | CASSLGDLGTEAFF | TGTGCCAGCAGCTTAGGGGACTTAGGCACTGAAGCTTTCTTT
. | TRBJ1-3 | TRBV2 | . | CASSVRRGDSGNTIYF | TGTGCCAGCAGTGTTCGCAGGGGTGACTCTGGAAACACCATATATTTT
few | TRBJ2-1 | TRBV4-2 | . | CASSAADRYNEQFF | TGTGCCAGCAGCGCCGCGGACCGCTACAATGAGCAGTTCTTC